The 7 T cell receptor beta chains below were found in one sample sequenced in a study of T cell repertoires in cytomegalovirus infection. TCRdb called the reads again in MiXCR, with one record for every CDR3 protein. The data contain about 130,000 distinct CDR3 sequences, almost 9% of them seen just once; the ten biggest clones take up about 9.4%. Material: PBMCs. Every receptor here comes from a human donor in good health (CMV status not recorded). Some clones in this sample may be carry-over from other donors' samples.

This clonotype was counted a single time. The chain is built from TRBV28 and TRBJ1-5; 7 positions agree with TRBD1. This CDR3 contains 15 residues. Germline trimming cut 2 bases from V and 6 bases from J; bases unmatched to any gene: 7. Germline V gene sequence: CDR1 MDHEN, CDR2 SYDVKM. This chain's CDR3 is CASSLRQGYIQPQHF. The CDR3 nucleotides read TGTGCCAGCAGTTTACGACAGGGTTACATTCAGCCCCAGCATTTT.

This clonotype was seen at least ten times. Here the CDR3 reads CASSLSSSRRDTQYF. The CDR3, as DNA: TGCGCCAGCAGCCTATCGTCGTCCCGAAGGGATACGCAGTATTTT. The V and J genes are TRBV4-1 and TRBJ2-3; no clear D gene. The CDR3 extends over 15 amino acids. CDR1 and CDR2 (germline): MGHRA, YSYEKL. Trimming took off 4 bases at V and 6 bases at J, with 17 bases between the two ends.

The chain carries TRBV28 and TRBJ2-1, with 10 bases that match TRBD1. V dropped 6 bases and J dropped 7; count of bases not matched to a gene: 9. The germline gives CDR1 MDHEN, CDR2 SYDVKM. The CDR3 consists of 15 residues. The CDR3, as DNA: TGTGCCAGCAGGAAAACGGGACAGGGGTCGAATGAGCAGTTCTTC. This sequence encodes CASRKTGQGSNEQFF.

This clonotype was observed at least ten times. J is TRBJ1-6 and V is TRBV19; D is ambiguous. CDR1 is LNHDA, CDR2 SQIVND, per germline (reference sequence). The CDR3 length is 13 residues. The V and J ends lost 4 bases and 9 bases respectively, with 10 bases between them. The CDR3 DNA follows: TGTGCCAGTAGTACAAGGACGGCTTCACCCCTCCACTTT. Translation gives CASSTRTASPLHF.

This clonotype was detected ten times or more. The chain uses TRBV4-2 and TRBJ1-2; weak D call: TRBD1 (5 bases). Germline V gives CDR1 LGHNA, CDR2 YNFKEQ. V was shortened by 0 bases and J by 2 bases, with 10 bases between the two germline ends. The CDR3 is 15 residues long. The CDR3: CASSQDLTANYGYTF. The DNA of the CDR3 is TGTGCCAGCAGCCAAGATCTGACAGCCAACTATGGCTACACCTTC.

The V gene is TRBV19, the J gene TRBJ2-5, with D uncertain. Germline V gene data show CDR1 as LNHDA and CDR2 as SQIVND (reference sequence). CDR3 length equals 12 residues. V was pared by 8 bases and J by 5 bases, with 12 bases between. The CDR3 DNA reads TGTGCCAGTGGCTGGGGTGGCGAGACCCAGTACTTC. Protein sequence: CASGWGGETQYF.

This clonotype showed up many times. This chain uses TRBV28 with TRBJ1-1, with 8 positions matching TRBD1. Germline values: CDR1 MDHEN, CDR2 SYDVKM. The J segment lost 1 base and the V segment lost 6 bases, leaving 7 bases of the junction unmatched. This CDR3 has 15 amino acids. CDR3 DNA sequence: TGTGCCAGCAGAGAACAGGGGGGTTGGAACACTGAAGCTTTCTTT. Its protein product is CASREQGGWNTEAFF.